This TCR beta chain was captured by sequencing in a study of OX40 agonist ivuxolimab in advanced cancers. Study-level information: Prior anti-PD-1, anti-PD-L1 or anti-CTLA-4 therapy was allowed; about 39% had some. Findings and limits, study-wide: No antigen was identified for the clonally expanded peripheral T cells. Fewer expanded clones were found on average in CD4+ than in CD8+ T cells.

CDR3 size: 13 residues. V lost 5 bases, J lost 2 bases, and 3 bases stayed unmatched. CDR1 is MNHEY and CDR2 is SVGAGI in the germline V gene. TCRdb's copy holds only in-frame clones and misses some; the assay was immunoSEQ multiplex PCR. Among tens of thousands of clones, 85% to 95% were seen once, and the ten largest hold around 27%. On this clone: What it recognizes is unknown.

This sample comprised CD4+ or CD8+ T cells sorted from blood, obtained in a trial of the OX40 agonist ivuxolimab. The V and J genes are TRBV6-5 and TRBJ2-7, with TRBD1 identical over 7 bases. The TCR originated in an adult with an advanced solid tumor such as melanoma, head and neck, liver or kidney cancer. The CDR3 DNA is TGTGCCAGCAGTCTCGGGACAGCCTACGAGCAGTACTTC. Protein product: CASSLGTAYEQYF.